Detailed here is one T cell receptor (beta chain). Its antigen is undetermined. This sample was included in a study of beta chain features in type 1 diabetes. CDR1 SGHAT and CDR2 FQNNGV come from the germline V gene. With V trimmed by 4 bases and J by 8 bases, 18 bases remained unmatched. CDR3 length: 18 amino acids. Purity of each sorted population was above 95%. The authors reverse transcribed all of the isolated RNA, so sequencing captured expressed TCRB transcripts. Clones were read by immunoSEQ multiplex PCR, and TCRdb kept only the in-frame ones, dropping some. The sample holds 100,000 to 150,000 clones, around 9% seen once. Study-wide results and caveats: Type 1 diabetes patients showed fewer insertions and more deletions at VDJ junctions. Shortening that was moderate but significant affected the TCRB CDR3s of Type 1 diabetes patients in all four CD4+ subsets.

The receptor comes from a young man with type 1 diabetes. J is TRBJ2-4 and V is TRBV11-2, with TRBD2 matching over 9 bases. Sequenced: central memory CD4+ T cells from blood. In nucleotides, the CDR3 is TGTGCCAGCAGCTACGCGGTACTAGCGGGTGACCCTTCGTACATTCAGTACTTC. Translated, it gives CASSYAVLAGDPSYIQYF. Looking up the rest from reference TRBV11-2 and TRBJ2-4 gives the full variable domain: EAGVAQSPRYKIIEKRQSVAFWCNPISGHATLYWYQQILGQGPKLLIQFQNNGVVDDSQLPKDRFSAERLKGVDSTLKIQPAKLEDSAVYLCASSYAVLAGDPSYIQYFGAGTRLSVL.